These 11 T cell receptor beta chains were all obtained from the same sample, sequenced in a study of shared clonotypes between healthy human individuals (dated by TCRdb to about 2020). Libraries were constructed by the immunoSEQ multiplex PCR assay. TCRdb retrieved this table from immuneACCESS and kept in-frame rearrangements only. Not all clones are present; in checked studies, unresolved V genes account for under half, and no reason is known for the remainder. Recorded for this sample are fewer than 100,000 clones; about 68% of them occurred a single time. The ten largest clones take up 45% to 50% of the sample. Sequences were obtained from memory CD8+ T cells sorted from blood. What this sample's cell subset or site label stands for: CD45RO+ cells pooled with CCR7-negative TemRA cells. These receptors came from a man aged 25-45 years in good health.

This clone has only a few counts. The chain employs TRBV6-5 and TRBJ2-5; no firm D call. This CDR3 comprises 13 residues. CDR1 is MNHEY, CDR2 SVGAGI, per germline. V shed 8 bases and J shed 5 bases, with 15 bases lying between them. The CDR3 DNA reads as TGTGCCAGCGGGCTCCCCTGGTCCGAGACCCAGTACTTC. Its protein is CASGLPWSETQYF.

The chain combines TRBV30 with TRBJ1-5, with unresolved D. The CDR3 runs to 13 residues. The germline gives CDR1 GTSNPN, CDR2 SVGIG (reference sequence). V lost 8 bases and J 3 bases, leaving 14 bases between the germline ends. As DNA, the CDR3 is TGTGCCCTAGTGGGCGCTTCCAATCAGCCCCAGCATTTT. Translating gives CALVGASNQPQHF.

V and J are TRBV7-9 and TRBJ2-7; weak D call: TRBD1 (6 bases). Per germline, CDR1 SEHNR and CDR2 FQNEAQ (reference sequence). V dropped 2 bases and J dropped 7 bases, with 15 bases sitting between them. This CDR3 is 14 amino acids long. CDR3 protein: CASSLYTGPGEQYF. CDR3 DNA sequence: TGTGCCAGCAGCTTATATACAGGGCCGGGGGAGCAGTACTTC.

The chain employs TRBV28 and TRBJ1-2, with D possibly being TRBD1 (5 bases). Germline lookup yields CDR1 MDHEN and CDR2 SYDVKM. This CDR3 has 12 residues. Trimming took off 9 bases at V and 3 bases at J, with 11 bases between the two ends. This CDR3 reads CASQGTDYGYTF. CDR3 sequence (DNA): TGTGCCAGTCAAGGGACCGACTATGGCTACACCTTC.

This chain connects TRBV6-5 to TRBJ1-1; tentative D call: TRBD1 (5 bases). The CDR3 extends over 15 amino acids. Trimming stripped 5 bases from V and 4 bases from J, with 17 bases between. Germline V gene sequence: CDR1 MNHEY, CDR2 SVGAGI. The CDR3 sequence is CASSTTPVGGTEAFF. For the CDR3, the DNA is TGTGCCAGCAGTACCACCCCTGTGGGGGGCACTGAAGCTTTCTTT.

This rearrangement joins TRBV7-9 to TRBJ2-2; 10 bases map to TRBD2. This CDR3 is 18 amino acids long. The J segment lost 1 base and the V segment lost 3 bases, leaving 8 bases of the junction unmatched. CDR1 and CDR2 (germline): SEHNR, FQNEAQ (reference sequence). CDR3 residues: CASSFPSGRKGNTGELFF. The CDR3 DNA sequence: TGTGCCAGCAGCTTTCCTAGCGGGAGAAAGGGGAACACCGGGGAGCTGTTTTTT.

The CDR3 nucleotides are TGTGCCAGTGGCTCCCTCGGGACTAGCGGCTCCTACGAGCAGTACTTC. This sequence encodes CASGSLGTSGSYEQYF. The chain combines TRBV19 with TRBJ2-7; TRBD2 agrees at 11 bases. The CDR3 has 16 residues. Germline trimming cut 8 bases from V and 0 bases from J; bases unmatched to any gene: 9. The germline CDR1 and CDR2 sequences are LNHDA and SQIVND (reference sequence).

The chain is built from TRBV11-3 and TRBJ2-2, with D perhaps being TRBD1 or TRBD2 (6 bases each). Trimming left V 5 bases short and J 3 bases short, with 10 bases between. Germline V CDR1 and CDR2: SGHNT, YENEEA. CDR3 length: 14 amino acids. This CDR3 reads CASSRGPDTGELFF. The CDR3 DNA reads TGTGCCAGCAGCCGGGGGCCGGACACCGGGGAGCTGTTTTTT. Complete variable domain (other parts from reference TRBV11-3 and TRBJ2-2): EAGVVQSPRYKIIEKKQPVAFWCNPISGHNTLYWYLQNLGQGPELLIRYENEEAVDDSQLPKDRFSAERLKGVDSTLKIQPAELGDSAVYLCASSRGPDTGELFFGEGSRLTVL.

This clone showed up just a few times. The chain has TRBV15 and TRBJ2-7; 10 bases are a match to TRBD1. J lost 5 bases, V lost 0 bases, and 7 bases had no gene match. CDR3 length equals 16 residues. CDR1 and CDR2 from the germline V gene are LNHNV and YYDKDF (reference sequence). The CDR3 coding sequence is TGTGCCACCAGCAGAGATCGGGACAGGGGTAACGACGAGCAGTACTTC. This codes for CATSRDRDRGNDEQYF.

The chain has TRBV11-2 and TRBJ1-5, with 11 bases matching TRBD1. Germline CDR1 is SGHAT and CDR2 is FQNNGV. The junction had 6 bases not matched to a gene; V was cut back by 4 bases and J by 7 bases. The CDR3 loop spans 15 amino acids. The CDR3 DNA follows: TGTGCCAGCAGCTACGGGACAGGGGGTTTACAGCCCCAGCATTTT. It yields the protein CASSYGTGGLQPQHF.

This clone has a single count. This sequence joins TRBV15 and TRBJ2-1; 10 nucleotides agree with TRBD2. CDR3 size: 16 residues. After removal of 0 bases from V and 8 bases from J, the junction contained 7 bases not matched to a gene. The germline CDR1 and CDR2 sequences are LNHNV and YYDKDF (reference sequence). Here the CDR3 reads CATSRDVGLAGDEQFF. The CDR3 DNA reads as TGTGCCACCAGCAGAGATGTGGGCCTAGCGGGAGATGAGCAGTTCTTC.